One T cell receptor beta chain is described in this entry. V shed 6 bases and J shed 2 bases, with 16 bases lying between them. Germline-derived CDR1 and CDR2 are SGHNT and YYREEE (reference sequence). The CDR3 is 15 amino acids. This entry belongs to a study of blood T cell repertoires in COVID-19. Measured with immunoSEQ multiplex PCR; TCRdb has only the in-frame clones, and not every one. The sample lists some 530,000 clones, 75% to 90% occurring once. The chain links TRBV5-4 to TRBJ2-3; weak D call: TRBD2 (7 bases). The clonotype comes from a human donor in a cohort sampled during active COVID-19. Sequences were obtained from peripheral blood. CDR3 loop: CASTTGGRFTDTQYF. CDR3 DNA: TGTGCCAGCACCACGGGGGGCCGGTTCACAGATACGCAGTATTTT.